A selection of T cell receptor beta chains follows, all from one sample in a study of blood T cell repertoires in COVID-19. Clones were sequenced by immunoSEQ multiplex PCR, and TCRdb holds only the in-frame ones, with some missing. The data hold some 42,000 clones, with roughly 80% observed a single time. Sequenced: peripheral blood. All receptors derive from a middle-aged man with active COVID-19. CDR3s include the opening cysteine and the closing phenylalanine or tryptophan. Each record gives: V gene, D gene, J gene, clone size, CDR3 protein, CDR3 DNA. The D gene is left open where the match is weak. Some rows have no size entry. The others give once, few or many, or a class for an expanded clone.

TRBV5-4	TRBD2	TRBJ2-7	.	CASSLAPGLGSYEQYF	TGTGCCAGCAGCTTAGCGCCGGGACTAGGGTCCTACGAGCAGTACTTC
TRBV7-8	TRBD2	TRBJ2-1	.	CASSFSGGSYNEQFF	TGTGCCAGCAGCTTCAGCGGCGGGAGCTACAATGAGCAGTTCTTC
TRBV19	.	TRBJ2-1	.	CASRRLGEVSYNEQFF	TGTGCCAGTAGGAGGTTGGGGGAGGTCTCCTACAATGAGCAGTTCTTC
TRBV4-3	TRBD1	TRBJ1-2	.	CASSQEQGSSYGYTF	TGCGCCAGCAGCCAGGAACAGGGGTCCTCCTATGGCTACACCTTC
TRBV13	.	TRBJ2-7	.	CASSRTSFPYEQYF	TGTGCCAGCAGTCGAACTAGTTTCCCCTACGAGCAGTACTTC
TRBV9	TRBD1	TRBJ1-6	.	CASSPQGQESYNSPLHF	TGTGCCAGCAGCCCTCAAGGACAGGAATCCTATAATTCACCCCTCCACTTT
TRBV11-3	TRBD1	TRBJ2-7	few	CASSRGRTGILSEQYF	TGTGCCAGCAGCCGAGGGAGGACAGGGATACTAAGCGAGCAGTACTTC
TRBV28	TRBD2	TRBJ2-7	few	CASSVLAGTSYEQYF	TGTGCCAGCAGTGTCCTAGCGGGGACCTCCTACGAGCAGTACTTC
TRBV19	TRBD1	TRBJ2-1	.	CASSIGTGGSSYNEQFF	TGTGCCAGTAGTATAGGGACAGGGGGCAGCTCCTACAATGAGCAGTTCTTC
TRBV3-1/TRBV3-2	TRBD2	TRBJ2-3	.	CASSQQSGRVDTQYF	TGTGCCAGCAGCCAACAGAGCGGGAGAGTGGATACGCAGTATTTT
TRBV9	.	TRBJ1-1	.	CASSAHEGGTEAFF	TGTGCCAGCAGCGCCCATGAAGGAGGCACTGAAGCTTTCTTT
TRBV4-3	.	TRBJ2-7	.	CASSQDLGGEQYF	TGCGCCAGCAGCCAAGATCTGGGGGGCGAGCAGTACTTC
TRBV7-8	TRBD1	TRBJ1-2	once	CASSSRTGTFYGYTF	TGTGCCAGCAGCTCGAGGACAGGGACTTTTTATGGCTACACCTTC
TRBV11-1	TRBD2	TRBJ2-7	.	CASSLGTSGSSYEQYF	TGTGCCAGCAGCTTAGGGACTAGCGGAAGCTCCTACGAGCAGTACTTC
TRBV30	TRBD1	TRBJ2-4	.	CACHRGQGKNIQYF	TGTGCCTGCCACAGGGGGCAGGGGAAAAACATTCAGTACTTC
TRBV21-1	.	TRBJ1-1	.	CASSKGPRLLQRGTEAFF	TGTGCCAGCAGCAAAGGTCCCAGGCTTCTACAAAGAGGGACTGAAGCTTTCTTT
TRBV4-1	TRBD1	TRBJ1-2	.	CASSQGPGGIGMSYTF	TGCGCCAGCAGCCAAGGGCCAGGGGGGATAGGAATGAGCTACACCTTC
TRBV5-5	TRBD1	TRBJ2-3	.	CASSFGQGVDTQYF	TGTGCCAGCAGCTTTGGTCAGGGGGTAGATACGCAGTATTTT
TRBV5-1	TRBD1	TRBJ1-2	.	CASSLEPGQGPYGYTF	TGCGCCAGCAGCCTTGAGCCGGGACAGGGACCCTATGGCTACACCTTC
TRBV9	.	TRBJ2-3	.	CASSRTNPTDTQYF	TGTGCCAGCAGCCGAACTAACCCCACAGATACGCAGTATTTT
TRBV28	TRBD1	TRBJ1-2	.	CASRTGTANYGYTF	TGTGCCAGCAGGACCGGGACAGCTAACTATGGCTACACCTTC
TRBV6-6	TRBD1	TRBJ2-2	.	CASTGQGALTGELFF	TGTGCCAGCACCGGACAGGGGGCGCTTACCGGGGAGCTGTTTTTT
TRBV7-2	TRBD2	TRBJ2-4	.	CASSLSGRGKNIQYF	TGTGCCAGCAGCCTTAGCGGGAGAGGGAAAAACATTCAGTACTTC
TRBV7-3	.	TRBJ2-1	.	CASRLSPSVYNEQFF	TGTGCCAGCAGGCTGAGCCCCAGCGTATACAATGAGCAGTTCTTC
TRBV4-1	.	TRBJ1-6	.	CASSLNRDYNSPLHF	TGCGCCAGCAGCCTGAACAGGGACTATAATTCACCCCTCCACTTT
TRBV3-1/TRBV3-2	.	TRBJ1-5	.	CASSLGARQPQHF	TGTGCCAGCAGCCTGGGGGCCCGTCAGCCCCAGCATTTT
TRBV5-1	TRBD1	TRBJ2-1	.	CASSSGQGSRNEQFF	TGCGCCAGCAGCTCAGGACAGGGTTCTCGCAATGAGCAGTTCTTC
TRBV27	TRBD1	TRBJ1-2	.	CASSTRDRANYGYTF	TGTGCCAGCAGTACCCGGGACAGGGCTAACTATGGCTACACCTTC
TRBV7-2	.	TRBJ2-7	.	CASSKETGYYEQYF	TGTGCCAGCAGCAAGGAAACAGGTTACTACGAGCAGTACTTC
TRBV7-9	TRBD1	TRBJ1-6	.	CASSSGQASSPLHF	TGTGCCAGCAGCTCCGGACAGGCCAGTTCACCCCTCCACTTT